The rows below give T cell receptor beta chains drawn from one sample of a study of blood T cell repertoires in COVID-19. The method was immunoSEQ multiplex PCR; TCRdb's version includes in-frame clones alone and lacks a portion of them. The sample shows 380,000 or so clones, about four fifths of them seen only once. Material: peripheral blood. The receptor source for this set is a human donor with acute or convalescent COVID-19. The donor label of this sample is uncertain. Both conserved end residues are part of each CDR3. Fields, in order: D gene, J gene, clone size, V gene, CDR3 protein, CDR3 DNA. The D gene is left open where the match is weak. Expanded clones are given a class, and other clones once, few, many or no size at all.

d_gene: .
j_gene: TRBJ1-1
abundance: .
v_gene: TRBV29-1
CDR3aa: CSVAQGTHTEAFF
CDR3nt: TGCAGCGTTGCTCAAGGGACACACACTGAAGCTTTCTTT

d_gene: TRBD1
j_gene: TRBJ1-3
abundance: .
v_gene: TRBV7-2
CDR3aa: CASSSEGAGGNTIYF
CDR3nt: TGTGCCAGCAGCTCAGAGGGGGCGGGAGGAAACACCATATATTTT

d_gene: TRBD1
j_gene: TRBJ2-2
abundance: .
v_gene: TRBV28
CDR3aa: CASSRDSLTGELFF
CDR3nt: TGTGCCAGCAGTCGGGACAGTCTCACCGGGGAGCTGTTTTTT

d_gene: .
j_gene: TRBJ2-4
abundance: .
v_gene: TRBV29-1
CDR3aa: CSVEDPRGNIQYF
CDR3nt: TGCAGCGTTGAAGATCCTCGGGGGAACATTCAGTACTTC

d_gene: TRBD1
j_gene: TRBJ1-5
abundance: .
v_gene: TRBV28
CDR3aa: CASYGTGAVNQPQHF
CDR3nt: TGTGCCAGCTACGGGACAGGGGCGGTCAATCAGCCCCAGCATTTT

d_gene: .
j_gene: TRBJ2-1
abundance: .
v_gene: TRBV30
CDR3aa: CAWSVQGGAAQFF
CDR3nt: TGTGCCTGGAGTGTACAGGGGGGGGCGGCTCAGTTCTTC

d_gene: .
j_gene: TRBJ2-5
abundance: .
v_gene: TRBV5-1
CDR3aa: CASSLSGDRETQYF
CDR3nt: TGCGCCAGCAGCTTGTCGGGGGATAGAGAGACCCAGTACTTC

d_gene: .
j_gene: TRBJ1-5
abundance: .
v_gene: TRBV6-2/TRBV6-3
CDR3aa: CASSPLNDRRGQPQHF
CDR3nt: TGTGCCAGCAGTCCGTTAAATGACAGGCGAGGTCAGCCCCAGCATTTT

d_gene: .
j_gene: TRBJ2-7
abundance: few
v_gene: TRBV6-5
CDR3aa: CACGKRYEQYF
CDR3nt: TGTGCCTGCGGGAAGCGGTACGAGCAGTACTTC

d_gene: .
j_gene: TRBJ1-5
abundance: .
v_gene: TRBV3-1/TRBV3-2
CDR3aa: CASSQRGGSNQPQHF
CDR3nt: TGTGCCAGCAGCCAGCGAGGAGGGTCCAATCAGCCCCAGCATTTT

d_gene: .
j_gene: TRBJ1-2
abundance: .
v_gene: TRBV12-3/TRBV12-4
CDR3aa: CASSLGQIYGYTF
CDR3nt: TGTGCCAGCAGTTTAGGACAGATCTATGGCTACACCTTC

d_gene: .
j_gene: TRBJ2-5
abundance: .
v_gene: TRBV5-1
CDR3aa: CASSRAEVGETQYF
CDR3nt: TGCGCCAGCAGCCGGGCGGAGGTGGGAGAGACCCAGTACTTC

d_gene: TRBD1
j_gene: TRBJ1-1
abundance: .
v_gene: TRBV4-2
CDR3aa: CASSQAPRQGVNTEAFF
CDR3nt: TGTGCCAGCAGCCAAGCCCCCCGCCAGGGGGTTAACACTGAAGCTTTCTTT

d_gene: .
j_gene: TRBJ2-7
abundance: .
v_gene: TRBV11-2
CDR3aa: CASRSDARGEQYF
CDR3nt: TGTGCCAGCAGGAGCGACGCCCGGGGCGAGCAGTACTTC

d_gene: TRBD2
j_gene: TRBJ2-1
abundance: .
v_gene: TRBV7-9
CDR3aa: CASSLGLGWDEQFF
CDR3nt: TGTGCCAGCAGCTTGGGACTAGGTTGGGACGAGCAGTTCTTC

d_gene: .
j_gene: TRBJ2-4
abundance: few
v_gene: TRBV12-3/TRBV12-4
CDR3aa: CASADARRNIQYF
CDR3nt: TGTGCCAGCGCGGACGCCAGGAGGAACATTCAGTACTTC

d_gene: .
j_gene: TRBJ1-5
abundance: .
v_gene: TRBV18
CDR3aa: CASSPRGTTNQPQHF
CDR3nt: TGTGCCAGCTCACCAAGAGGAACCACCAATCAGCCCCAGCATTTT

d_gene: .
j_gene: TRBJ1-1
abundance: .
v_gene: TRBV27
CDR3aa: CASMGRGGGNTEAFF
CDR3nt: TGTGCCAGCATGGGCAGGGGAGGGGGGAACACTGAAGCTTTCTTT

d_gene: .
j_gene: TRBJ1-4
abundance: .
v_gene: TRBV30
CDR3aa: CAWSREGEKLFF
CDR3nt: TGTGCCTGGAGTCGGGAAGGGGAAAAACTGTTTTTT

d_gene: TRBD1
j_gene: TRBJ1-1
abundance: .
v_gene: TRBV10-3
CDR3aa: CAIRGQGAGEAFF
CDR3nt: TGTGCCATCAGGGGACAGGGGGCTGGTGAAGCTTTCTTT

d_gene: TRBD2
j_gene: TRBJ2-1
abundance: .
v_gene: TRBV19
CDR3aa: CASSVGGGGSSYNEQFF
CDR3nt: TGTGCCAGTAGTGTCGGGGGGGGCGGTAGCTCCTACAATGAGCAGTTCTTC

d_gene: .
j_gene: TRBJ1-2
abundance: .
v_gene: TRBV21-1
CDR3aa: CASSTGGDLTIYGYTF
CDR3nt: TGTGCCAGCAGCACCGGGGGAGACCTGACCATCTATGGCTACACCTTC

d_gene: TRBD1
j_gene: TRBJ1-3
abundance: .
v_gene: TRBV3-1/TRBV3-2
CDR3aa: CASSQARRQGNGNTIYF
CDR3nt: TGTGCCAGCAGCCAAGCACGGAGACAGGGGAACGGAAACACCATATATTTT

d_gene: TRBD1
j_gene: TRBJ1-3
abundance: .
v_gene: TRBV28
CDR3aa: CASSVAGGAVNTIYF
CDR3nt: TGTGCCAGCAGTGTAGCAGGGGGCGCAGTAAACACCATATATTTT

d_gene: .
j_gene: TRBJ1-2
abundance: .
v_gene: TRBV19
CDR3aa: CASMTGVHYGYTF
CDR3nt: TGTGCCAGTATGACAGGAGTACACTATGGCTACACCTTC

d_gene: TRBD1
j_gene: TRBJ1-2
abundance: few
v_gene: TRBV6-5
CDR3aa: CAIIPGQGQVGGYTF
CDR3nt: TGTGCCATTATACCGGGACAGGGACAAGTCGGAGGCTACACCTTC

d_gene: .
j_gene: TRBJ2-7
abundance: .
v_gene: TRBV10-2
CDR3aa: CASSEGRASYEQYF
CDR3nt: TGCGCCAGCAGTGAGGGCAGGGCATCCTACGAGCAGTACTTC

d_gene: .
j_gene: TRBJ2-1
abundance: .
v_gene: TRBV4-1
CDR3aa: CASSQTETYNEQFF
CDR3nt: TGCGCCAGCAGCCAGACAGAAACCTACAATGAGCAGTTCTTC

d_gene: .
j_gene: TRBJ1-5
abundance: .
v_gene: TRBV21-1
CDR3aa: CASSSPRPEWTGARNNQPQHF
CDR3nt: TGTGCCAGCAGCAGCCCAAGACCTGAATGGACAGGGGCAAGAAACAATCAGCCCCAGCATTTT

d_gene: .
j_gene: TRBJ1-2
abundance: .
v_gene: TRBV9
CDR3aa: CASSPRGAASYGYTF
CDR3nt: TGTGCCAGCAGCCCACGCGGGGCAGCTTCCTATGGCTACACCTTC

d_gene: .
j_gene: TRBJ1-2
abundance: .
v_gene: TRBV6-1
CDR3aa: CASSELTPVYYGYTF
CDR3nt: TGTGCCAGCAGTGAATTAACTCCTGTCTACTATGGCTACACCTTC

d_gene: TRBD2
j_gene: TRBJ2-1
abundance: once
v_gene: TRBV9
CDR3aa: CASSVRPGGAGGFNEQFF
CDR3nt: TGTGCCAGCAGCGTTCGCCCAGGAGGAGCGGGAGGTTTCAATGAGCAGTTCTTC

d_gene: TRBD1
j_gene: TRBJ2-2
abundance: few
v_gene: TRBV5-1
CDR3aa: CASSAGTGGYTGELFF
CDR3nt: TGCGCCAGCAGCGCCGGGACAGGGGGCTACACCGGGGAGCTGTTTTTT

d_gene: .
j_gene: TRBJ1-2
abundance: .
v_gene: TRBV6-5
CDR3aa: CASNLSLDGYTF
CDR3nt: TGTGCCAGCAATCTGAGTTTAGATGGCTACACCTTC

d_gene: TRBD1
j_gene: TRBJ2-5
abundance: .
v_gene: TRBV10-3
CDR3aa: CAIRGQGAGQETQYF
CDR3nt: TGTGCCATCAGGGGACAGGGGGCCGGGCAAGAGACCCAGTACTTC

d_gene: TRBD1
j_gene: TRBJ1-5
abundance: .
v_gene: TRBV28
CDR3aa: CASSFSGGGNQPQHF
CDR3nt: TGTGCCAGCAGTTTTTCAGGGGGCGGCAATCAGCCCCAGCATTTT

d_gene: TRBD1
j_gene: TRBJ1-3
abundance: .
v_gene: TRBV30
CDR3aa: CAWDRGFSGNTIYF
CDR3nt: TGTGCCTGGGACAGGGGTTTCTCTGGAAACACCATATATTTT

d_gene: TRBD1
j_gene: TRBJ2-7
abundance: .
v_gene: TRBV25-1
CDR3aa: CASSAPGQRPYEQYF
CDR3nt: TGTGCCAGCAGTGCGCCGGGACAGCGACCCTACGAGCAGTACTTC

d_gene: .
j_gene: TRBJ2-3
abundance: .
v_gene: TRBV30
CDR3aa: CAWSGASTDTQYF
CDR3nt: TGTGCCTGGAGTGGGGCGAGCACAGATACGCAGTATTTT

d_gene: .
j_gene: TRBJ1-4
abundance: .
v_gene: TRBV4-2
CDR3aa: CASSQEVYREKLFF
CDR3nt: TGTGCCAGCAGCCAAGAAGTTTATCGGGAAAAACTGTTTTTT

d_gene: TRBD1
j_gene: TRBJ1-5
abundance: .
v_gene: TRBV28
CDR3aa: CASSNLDRGNNQPQHF
CDR3nt: TGTGCCAGCAGTAACTTGGACAGGGGGAACAATCAGCCCCAGCATTTT

d_gene: .
j_gene: TRBJ2-1
abundance: once
v_gene: TRBV20-1
CDR3aa: CSAPSRGEQFF
CDR3nt: TGCAGTGCCCCGTCTAGGGGTGAGCAGTTCTTC

d_gene: TRBD1
j_gene: TRBJ2-7
abundance: .
v_gene: TRBV2
CDR3aa: CASKPGQGVSEQYF
CDR3nt: TGTGCCAGCAAACCGGGACAGGGGGTTAGCGAGCAGTACTTC

d_gene: TRBD1
j_gene: TRBJ1-5
abundance: .
v_gene: TRBV28
CDR3aa: CASSPRTGRRNQPQHF
CDR3nt: TGTGCCAGCAGCCCTCGGACAGGGCGTCGCAATCAGCCCCAGCATTTT

d_gene: TRBD1
j_gene: TRBJ2-7
abundance: .
v_gene: TRBV19
CDR3aa: CASSIGQGGIYEQYF
CDR3nt: TGTGCCAGTAGTATAGGACAGGGGGGTATCTACGAGCAGTACTTC

d_gene: .
j_gene: TRBJ1-6
abundance: .
v_gene: TRBV7-9
CDR3aa: CASSFGGFNSPLHF
CDR3nt: TGTGCCAGCAGCTTTGGGGGCTTCAATTCACCCCTCCACTTT

d_gene: .
j_gene: TRBJ1-1
abundance: .
v_gene: TRBV19
CDR3aa: CASSVTGWNTEAFF
CDR3nt: TGTGCCAGTAGCGTCACAGGGTGGAACACTGAAGCTTTCTTT

d_gene: .
j_gene: TRBJ1-6
abundance: .
v_gene: TRBV6-5
CDR3aa: CASRRLQGRNSPLHF
CDR3nt: TGTGCCAGCAGACGACTACAGGGCCGGAATTCACCCCTCCACTTT

d_gene: .
j_gene: TRBJ1-1
abundance: few
v_gene: TRBV6-4
CDR3aa: CASSDSGRGEAFF
CDR3nt: TGTGCCAGCAGTGACTCGGGGAGGGGTGAAGCTTTCTTT

d_gene: .
j_gene: TRBJ2-3
abundance: .
v_gene: TRBV21-1
CDR3aa: CASSSKISTDTQYF
CDR3nt: TGTGCCAGCAGCAGTAAAATTAGCACAGATACGCAGTATTTT

d_gene: .
j_gene: TRBJ1-6
abundance: few
v_gene: TRBV3-1/TRBV3-2
CDR3aa: CASSQEWASPLHF
CDR3nt: TGTGCCAGCAGCCAAGAATGGGCTTCACCCCTCCACTTT

d_gene: TRBD1
j_gene: TRBJ1-5
abundance: .
v_gene: TRBV2
CDR3aa: CASFPGTDHQPQHF
CDR3nt: TGTGCCAGCTTTCCCGGGACAGACCATCAGCCCCAGCATTTT

d_gene: TRBD2
j_gene: TRBJ2-5
abundance: .
v_gene: TRBV28
CDR3aa: CAIRGGEHQETQYF
CDR3nt: TGTGCCATCCGTGGGGGGGAACACCAAGAGACCCAGTACTTC